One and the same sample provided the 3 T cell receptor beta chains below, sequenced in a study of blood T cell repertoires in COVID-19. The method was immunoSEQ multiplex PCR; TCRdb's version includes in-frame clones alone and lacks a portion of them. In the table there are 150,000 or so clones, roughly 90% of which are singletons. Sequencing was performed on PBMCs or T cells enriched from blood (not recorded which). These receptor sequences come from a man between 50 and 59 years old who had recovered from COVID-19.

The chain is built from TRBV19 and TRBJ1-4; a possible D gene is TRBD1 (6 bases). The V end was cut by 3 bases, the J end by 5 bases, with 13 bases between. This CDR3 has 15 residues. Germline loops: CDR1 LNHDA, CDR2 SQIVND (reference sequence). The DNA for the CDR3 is TGTGCCAGTAGTATGAAGACAGGAGAGAATGAAAAACTGTTTTTT. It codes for CASSMKTGENEKLFF.

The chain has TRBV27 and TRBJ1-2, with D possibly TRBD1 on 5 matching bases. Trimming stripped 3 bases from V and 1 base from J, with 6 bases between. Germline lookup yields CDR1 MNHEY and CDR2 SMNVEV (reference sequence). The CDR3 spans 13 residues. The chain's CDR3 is CASSFGGNYGYTF. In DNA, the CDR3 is TGTGCCAGCAGTTTCGGGGGTAACTATGGCTACACCTTC.

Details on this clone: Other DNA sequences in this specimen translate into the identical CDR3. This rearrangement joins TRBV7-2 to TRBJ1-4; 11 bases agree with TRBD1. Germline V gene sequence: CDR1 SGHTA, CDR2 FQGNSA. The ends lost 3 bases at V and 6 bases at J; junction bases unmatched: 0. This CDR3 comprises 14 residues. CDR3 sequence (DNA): TGTGCCAGCAGCTTGGACAGGGGGCATGAAAAACTGTTTTTT. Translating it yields CASSLDRGHEKLFF.